Listed below are T cell receptor beta chains from one sample, sequenced in a study of metastatic and nonmetastatic thyroid tumors. TCRdb re-analyzed the PCR reads using MiXCR. This sample yields over 5,500 clones, of which 19% are seen a single time; 9.6% belongs to the top ten. Sequences were obtained from adjacent normal tissue. Every receptor here comes from a female donor with papillary thyroid cancer or a benign thyroid nodule (not recorded which). Some clones in this sample may be carry-over from other donors' samples. Both conserved end residues are part of each CDR3. The order of the fields is D gene, clone size, V gene, J gene, CDR3 protein, CDR3 DNA. The D gene is left open where the match is weak. For some rows the clone size is stated as once, few or many, or as a class when expanded; others skip it.

>NA|large|TRBV20-1|TRBJ2-1
CSATGHSGVSDNEQFF
TGCAGTGCTACTGGACATTCAGGGGTGTCCGACAATGAGCAGTTCTTC
>NA|medium-sized|TRBV30|TRBJ2-2
CACKDRNQHPGELFF
TGTGCCTGCAAAGACCGAAATCAGCACCCCGGGGAGCTGTTTTTT
>NA|medium-sized|TRBV6-5|TRBJ1-2
CASSYRPYGYTF
TGTGCCAGCAGTTATCGGCCCTATGGCTACACCTTC
>NA|many|TRBV20-1|TRBJ1-1
CSARTQGIGTEAFF
TGCAGTGCTAGGACGCAGGGGATCGGCACTGAAGCTTTCTTT
>TRBD2|NA|TRBV6-1|TRBJ2-7
CASSGDGGVAYEQYF
TGTGCCAGCAGTGGGGATGGGGGGGTCGCCTACGAGCAGTACTTC
>NA|NA|TRBV7-2|TRBJ2-1
CASSTTSWRRDEQFF
TGTGCCAGCAGCACCACTAGCTGGAGGAGGGATGAGCAGTTCTTC
>NA|medium-sized|TRBV5-6|TRBJ1-1
CASSGGDSMNTEAFF
TGTGCCAGCAGCGGCGGTGACAGCATGAACACTGAAGCTTTCTTT
>TRBD2|NA|TRBV7-8|TRBJ2-7
CASSDVAGDFYEQYF
TGTGCCAGCAGCGACGTAGCGGGAGACTTCTACGAGCAGTACTTC
>NA|NA|TRBV20-1|TRBJ2-3
CSARDRQDFTDTQYF
TGCAGTGCTAGAGATAGGCAGGACTTCACAGATACGCAGTATTTT
>NA|few|TRBV27|TRBJ1-2
CASRFGARRDGYTF
TGTGCCAGCCGTTTTGGAGCCAGACGAGATGGCTACACCTTC
>TRBD2|many|TRBV13|TRBJ2-3
CASSEPPTSGSLSVGTDTQYF
TGTGCCAGCAGCGAACCCCCGACTAGCGGGAGTCTCAGCGTCGGCACAGATACGCAGTATTTT
>NA|medium-sized|TRBV5-5|TRBJ2-3
CASILRAGRPTDTQYF
TGTGCCAGCATCCTTAGAGCAGGGAGACCCACAGATACGCAGTATTTT
>TRBD2|few|TRBV6-1|TRBJ2-1
CASSEAIGSGGAQQFF
TGTGCCAGCAGTGAAGCGATAGGTAGCGGGGGGGCTCAGCAGTTCTTC
>NA|NA|TRBV20-1|TRBJ2-7
CSARGQQGREQYF
TGCAGTGCTAGAGGGCAACAGGGAAGGGAGCAGTACTTC
>NA|many|TRBV3-1|TRBJ1-1
CASSHLMGGNREAFF
TGTGCCAGCAGCCACCTCATGGGGGGAAACCGTGAAGCTTTCTTT
>NA|medium-sized|TRBV11-2|TRBJ2-3
CASRLTQHTDTQYF
TGTGCCAGCAGACTCACACAGCACACAGATACGCAGTATTTT
>NA|many|TRBV5-4|TRBJ1-4
CASSFRHDEKLFF
TGTGCCAGCAGCTTTAGACACGATGAAAAACTGTTTTTT
>NA|few|TRBV27|TRBJ1-2
CASSERWRREYGYTF
TGTGCCAGCAGTGAACGGTGGAGGCGGGAGTATGGCTACACCTTC
>TRBD2|many|TRBV18|TRBJ2-3
CASSPQGLAGDTQYF
TGTGCCAGCTCACCACAAGGACTAGCAGGAGATACGCAGTATTTT
>NA|NA|TRBV27|TRBJ1-2
CASSLGGARCYTF
TGTGCCAGCAGTTTAGGGGGTGCGCGATGCTACACCTTC
>TRBD2|NA|TRBV6-1|TRBJ2-1
CASREVAGSYNEQFF
TGTGCCAGCAGGGAGGTAGCGGGGTCCTACAATGAGCAGTTCTTC
>TRBD1|many|TRBV7-2|TRBJ2-3
CASSPTGFTDTQYF
TGTGCCAGCAGCCCGACAGGGTTCACAGATACGCAGTATTTT
>TRBD1|NA|TRBV19|TRBJ1-5
CASSQGVEQPQHF
TGTGCCAGTAGTCAGGGGGTGGAACAGCCCCAGCATTTT